Detailed here is one T cell receptor beta chain. The antigen remains unidentified. Primers for the PCR totalled 60 Vbeta and 13 Jbeta. Some clones are missing from TCRdb's copy, which holds only in-frame ones; the method was immunoSEQ multiplex PCR. Of some 220,000 clones listed, around 84% are singletons. The germline V and J ends were trimmed by 5 bases and 2 bases, with 16 bases remaining between them. Germline V gives CDR1 MRHNA, CDR2 SNTAGT. The CDR3 has 16 amino acids. This record comes from a study of cytomegalovirus exposure and HLA in healthy donors. Study overall: There were 350 to 400 genotyped donors. Of these, roughly 80% fell in the genetic ancestry cluster associated with self-reported Caucasian donors. General observations from the study: Rare sequences made up most TCRs, while some public TCRs were found in many donors. An analysis that came later showed most CMV-associated TCR beta chains appearing HLA-restricted.

The sequenced sample was PBMCs. V usage is TRBV6-4 and J usage is TRBJ2-1; the D is unclear. The receptor was derived from a girl aged 2-9 years in good health and CMV-seronegative. In DNA form, the CDR3 reads TGTGCCAGCAGTCCCAAGTCCCCTCTAACCTACAATGAGCAGTTCTTC. Translation: CASSPKSPLTYNEQFF.